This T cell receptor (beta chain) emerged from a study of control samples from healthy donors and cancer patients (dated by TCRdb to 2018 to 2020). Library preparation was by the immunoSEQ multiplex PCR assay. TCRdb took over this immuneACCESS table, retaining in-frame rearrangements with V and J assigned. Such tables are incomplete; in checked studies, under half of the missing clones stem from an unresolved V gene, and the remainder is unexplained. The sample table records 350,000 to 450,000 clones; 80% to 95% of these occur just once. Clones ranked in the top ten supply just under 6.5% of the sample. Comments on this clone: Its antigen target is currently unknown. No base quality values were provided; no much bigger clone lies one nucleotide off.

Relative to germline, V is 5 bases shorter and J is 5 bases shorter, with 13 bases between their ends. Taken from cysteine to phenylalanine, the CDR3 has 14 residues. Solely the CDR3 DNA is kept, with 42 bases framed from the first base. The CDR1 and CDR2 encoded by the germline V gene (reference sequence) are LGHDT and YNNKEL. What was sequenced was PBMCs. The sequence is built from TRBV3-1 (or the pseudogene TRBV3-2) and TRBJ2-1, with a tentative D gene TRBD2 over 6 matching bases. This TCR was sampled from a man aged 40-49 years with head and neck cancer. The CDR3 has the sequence CASSLIGGHNEQFF. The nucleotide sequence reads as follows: TGTGCCAGCAGCTTGATCGGGGGACACAATGAGCAGTTCTTC.